This T cell receptor (beta chain) was sequenced for a study of shared clonotypes between healthy human individuals. The data were produced by immunoSEQ multiplex PCR, yet TCRdb's version contains in-frame clones alone and is incomplete. The table records approximately 600,000 clones, roughly 96% of them present only once. This clone was found once. What it recognizes is unknown. Naive CD8 cells comprised CD45RO-negative, CCR7-positively selected cells, excluding terminally differentiated effector memory CD45RA+ cells. Findings and caveats of the study: Blood alone was sampled, and tissue repertoires likely differ.

V was pared by 4 bases and J by 2 bases, with 6 bases of the junction left unmatched. The germline gives CDR1 MNHEY, CDR2 SVGAGI. This CDR3 contains 16 residues. The specimen sequenced was naive CD8+ T cells sorted from blood. The receptor's source is a woman aged 25-40 years in good health. The chain is built from TRBV6-5 and TRBJ2-7; TRBD2 aligns across 12 bases. The CDR3 protein is CASSSRLAGVPYEQYF. The CDR3, as DNA: TGTGCCAGCAGTTCACGACTAGCGGGAGTGCCCTACGAGCAGTACTTC.